This T cell receptor (beta chain) comes out of a study of human T cells and chemical hapten exposure. Findings and limits, study-wide: Following DPC sensitization, TCRs present above 1 in 1000 frequency showed no change.

This clonotype has a count of ten or more. Its antigen remains unknown. Germline V lookup: CDR1 DFQATT, CDR2 SNEGSKA (reference sequence). The CDR3 covers 15 residues. The V and J ends lost 2 bases and 4 bases, in that order; junction bases with no gene match: 9. Via MiXCR, TCRdb re-called the RACE reads, giving one row per CDR3 protein. Found here are roughly 30,000 distinct CDR3 sequences, 8% to 9.5% of them singletons; the top ten hold approximately 7%. The time point was: patch test 2, 6 weeks after DPC sensitization. Treatment given: therapeutic diphenylcyclopropenone sensitization with weekly scalp DPC.

V gene TRBV20-1 combines with J gene TRBJ2-7; 9 bases are a match to TRBD1. This clonotype was obtained from a man aged 30 to 45 with alopecia areata. Some clones in this sample may be carry-over from other donors' samples. Sequences were derived from whole blood, sampled in connection with sensitization to the hapten diphenylcyclopropenone (DPC). The CDR3 reads CSARSPDRGWYEQYF. CDR3 DNA: TGCAGTGCTAGATCCCCGGACAGGGGTTGGTACGAGCAGTACTTC.